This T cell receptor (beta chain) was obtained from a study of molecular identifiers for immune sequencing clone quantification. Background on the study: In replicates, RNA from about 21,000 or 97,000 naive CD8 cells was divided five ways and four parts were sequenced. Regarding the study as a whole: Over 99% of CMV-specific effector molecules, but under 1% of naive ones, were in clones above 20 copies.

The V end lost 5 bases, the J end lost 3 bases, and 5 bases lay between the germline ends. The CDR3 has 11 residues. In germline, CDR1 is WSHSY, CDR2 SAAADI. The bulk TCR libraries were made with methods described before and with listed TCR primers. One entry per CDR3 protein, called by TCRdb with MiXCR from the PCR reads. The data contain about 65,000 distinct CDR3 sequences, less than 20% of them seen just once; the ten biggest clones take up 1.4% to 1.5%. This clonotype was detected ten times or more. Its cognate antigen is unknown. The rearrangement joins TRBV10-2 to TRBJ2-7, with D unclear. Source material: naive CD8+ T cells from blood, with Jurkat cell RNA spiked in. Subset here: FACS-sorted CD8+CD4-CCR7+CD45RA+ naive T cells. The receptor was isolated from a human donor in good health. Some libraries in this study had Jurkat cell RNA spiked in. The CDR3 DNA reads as TGCGCCAGCAGTATCAGCTACGAGCAGTACTTC. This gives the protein CASSISYEQYF.